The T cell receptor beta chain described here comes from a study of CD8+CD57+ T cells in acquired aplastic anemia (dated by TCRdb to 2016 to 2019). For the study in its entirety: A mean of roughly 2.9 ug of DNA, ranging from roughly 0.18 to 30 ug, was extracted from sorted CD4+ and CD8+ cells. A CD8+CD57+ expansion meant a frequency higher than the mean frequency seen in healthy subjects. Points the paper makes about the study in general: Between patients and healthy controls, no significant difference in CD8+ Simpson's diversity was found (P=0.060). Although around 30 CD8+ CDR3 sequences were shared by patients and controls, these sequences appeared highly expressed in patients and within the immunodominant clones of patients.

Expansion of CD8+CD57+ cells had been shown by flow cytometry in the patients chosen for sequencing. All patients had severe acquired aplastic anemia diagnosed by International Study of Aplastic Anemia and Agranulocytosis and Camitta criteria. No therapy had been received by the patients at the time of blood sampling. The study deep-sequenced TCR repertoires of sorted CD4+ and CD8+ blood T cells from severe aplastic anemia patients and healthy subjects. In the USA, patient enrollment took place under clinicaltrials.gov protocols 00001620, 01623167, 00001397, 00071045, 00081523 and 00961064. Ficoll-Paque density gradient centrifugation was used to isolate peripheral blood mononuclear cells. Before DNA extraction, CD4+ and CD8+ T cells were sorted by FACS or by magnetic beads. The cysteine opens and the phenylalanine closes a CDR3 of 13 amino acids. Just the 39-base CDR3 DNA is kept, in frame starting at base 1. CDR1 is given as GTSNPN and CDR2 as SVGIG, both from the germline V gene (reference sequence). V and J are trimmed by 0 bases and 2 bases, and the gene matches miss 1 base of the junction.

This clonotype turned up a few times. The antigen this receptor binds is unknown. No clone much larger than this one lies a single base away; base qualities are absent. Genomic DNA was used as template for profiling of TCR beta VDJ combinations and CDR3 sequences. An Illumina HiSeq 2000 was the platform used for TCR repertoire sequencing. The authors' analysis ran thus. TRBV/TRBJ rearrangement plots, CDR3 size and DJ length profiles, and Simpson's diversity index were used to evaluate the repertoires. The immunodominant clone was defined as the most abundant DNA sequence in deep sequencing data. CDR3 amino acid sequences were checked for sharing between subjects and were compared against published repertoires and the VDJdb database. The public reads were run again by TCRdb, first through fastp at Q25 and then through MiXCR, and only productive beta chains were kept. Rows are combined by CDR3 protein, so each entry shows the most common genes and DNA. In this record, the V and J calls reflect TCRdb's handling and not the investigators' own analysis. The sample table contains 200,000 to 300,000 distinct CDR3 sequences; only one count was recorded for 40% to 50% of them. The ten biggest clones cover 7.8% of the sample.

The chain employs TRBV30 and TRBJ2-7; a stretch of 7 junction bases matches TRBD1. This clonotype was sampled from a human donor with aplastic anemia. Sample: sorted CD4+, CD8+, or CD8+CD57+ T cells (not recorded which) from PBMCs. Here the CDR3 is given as CAWSVGQAYEQYF. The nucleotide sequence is TGTGCCTGGAGTGTAGGACAGGCCTACGAGCAGTACTTC.